The entry below describes one T cell receptor (beta chain). This sample was included in a study of blood T cell repertoires in COVID-19. Overall study: Material from acute and convalescent COVID-19 was sourced from the United States, Italy and Spain. T cells, B-cell-depleted T cells, or PBMCs provided the cDNA or gDNA that served as material.

V gave up 7 bases and J gave up 4 bases, with 18 bases separating them. Looked up from germline, CDR1 is SGHRS and CDR2 is YFSETQ. The CDR3 totals 15 residues. Original processing notes: Scientists estimated how many nucleated cells there were by amplifying reference gene primers. Profiling relied on immunoSEQ multiplex PCR, and the TCRdb table lists in-frame clones only, not all of them. V and J calls plus clone size are reproduced from that table; the DNA served to infer D and trimming. The sample shows approximately 110,000 clones, around 80% of them seen only once. The source is a human donor in a cohort sampled during active or convalescent COVID-19. V is TRBV5-1 and J is TRBJ2-1; a weak D match, TRBD1 (5 bases). Sequencing was done on a sample of peripheral blood. CDR3 bases: TGCGCCAGCTCACAGGAACAACTACCTTACAATGAGCAGTTCTTC. Translating it yields CASSQEQLPYNEQFF.